Below are 16 T cell receptor beta chains sequenced from a single sample in a study of blood T cell repertoires in COVID-19. TCRdb keeps only in-frame clones here, not all; method: immunoSEQ multiplex PCR. The repertoire holds around 43,000 clones, 80% seen once, with 15% to 20% in the top ten. Sequencing input: peripheral blood. Receptor source: a man aged 65 to 85 with acute or convalescent COVID-19.

This clone was detected once. V gene TRBV28 combines with J gene TRBJ1-5; TRBD1 agrees at 7 bases. J lost 4 bases, V lost 5 bases, and 5 bases had no gene match. The CDR3 runs to 14 residues. Germline CDR1 MDHEN, CDR2 SYDVKM. This CDR3 is CASSPTGFNQPQHF. DNA for the CDR3: TGTGCCAGCAGTCCGACAGGGTTTAATCAGCCCCAGCATTTT.

The chain carries TRBV28 and TRBJ1-2, with 9 bases matching TRBD1. Trimming at V came to 8 bases and at J to 8 bases, leaving 12 bases not matched to a gene. Germline-derived CDR1 and CDR2 are MDHEN and SYDVKM. The CDR3 contains 14 residues. For the CDR3, the DNA is TGTGCCAGCGTTTTCACAGGGGGCGCAGGAGGCTACACCTTC. The encoded protein is CASVFTGGAGGYTF.

J is TRBJ1-5 and V is TRBV28; no reliable D call. Between the trimmed V and J ends, which lost 5 bases and 1 base, there was a span of 9 bases. The CDR3 is made up of 14 amino acids. The germline CDR1 and CDR2 sequences are MDHEN and SYDVKM. CDR3: CASSAGGSNQPQHF. Here the CDR3 DNA reads TGTGCCAGCAGTGCCGGCGGAAGCAATCAGCCCCAGCATTTT.

The rearrangement joins TRBV5-8 to TRBJ1-1; the match to TRBD1 covers 8 bases. The CDR3 extends over 15 amino acids. CDR1 is SGHTS, CDR2 YDEGEE, per germline. V gave up 4 bases and J gave up 1 base; unmatched junction bases: 6. CDR3 protein: CASSRGGTGNTEAFF. The CDR3, as DNA: TGTGCCAGCAGCAGGGGAGGGACAGGGAACACTGAAGCTTTCTTT. Full variable domain (outside the CDR3, taken from reference TRBV5-8 and TRBJ1-1): EAGVTQSPTHLIKTRGQQATLRCSPISGHTSVYWYQQALGLGLQFLLWYDEGEERNRGNFPPRFSGRQFPNYSSELNVNALELEDSALYLCASSRGGTGNTEAFFGQGTRLTVV.

This chain uses TRBV9 with TRBJ2-2; 7 positions agree with TRBD1. This CDR3 has 15 amino acids. Germline CDR1 SGDLS, CDR2 YYNGEE. Unmatched junction bases numbered 8, after V lost 6 bases and J lost 3 bases. The CDR3 here is CASTLRDSYTGELFF. The CDR3 DNA sequence: TGTGCCAGCACCCTAAGGGACAGTTACACCGGGGAGCTGTTTTTT. Full variable domain (missing parts from reference TRBV9 and TRBJ2-2): DSGVTQTPKHLITATGQRVTLRCSPRSGDLSVYWYQQSLDQGLQFLIQYYNGEERAKGNILERFSAQQFPDLHSELNLSSLELGDSALYFCASTLRDSYTGELFFGEGSRLTVL.

The chain uses TRBV6-6 and TRBJ1-1; no reliable D call. The length of the CDR3 is 15 residues. In germline, CDR1 is MNHNY, CDR2 SVGAGI (reference sequence). The V end lost 7 bases, the J end lost 4 bases, and 19 bases lay between the germline ends. CDR3 region: CASIKSASGGTEAFF. As DNA, the CDR3 is TGTGCCAGCATTAAATCGGCCTCAGGAGGCACTGAAGCTTTCTTT.

This clone came up a few times. CDR3 bases: TGCGCCAGCAGCCTAAGGGAGCGGGGGTCATACGAGCAGTACTTC. Encoded protein: CASSLRERGSYEQYF. This chain uses TRBV4-3 with TRBJ2-7; 8 nucleotides align to TRBD2. Trimming cost V 4 bases and J 4 bases; bases outside gene matches: 9. The CDR3 has 15 amino acids. Germline CDR1 LGHNA, CDR2 YSLEER.

This rearrangement joins TRBV7-3 to TRBJ1-2; TRBD1 is a possible D gene (6 bases). The CDR3 covers 13 residues. Trimming shortened V by 0 bases and J by 7 bases, and 9 bases separated the two germline ends. Germline V gives CDR1 SGHTA, CDR2 FQGTGA. DNA of the CDR3: TGTGCCAGCAGCTTAACCCCAGGGGTTGGCTACACCTTC. This encodes CASSLTPGVGYTF.

This clone was observed a single time. This chain connects TRBV11-3 to TRBJ2-1, with D tentatively TRBD2 (5 bases). V lost 5 bases and J lost 9, with 14 bases in between. CDR1 and CDR2 from the germline V gene are SGHNT and YENEEA. The CDR3 has 13 amino acids. The CDR3 protein is CASSPTEVGEQFF. Written as DNA, the CDR3 is TGTGCCAGCAGCCCAACGGAGGTTGGTGAGCAGTTCTTC.

This chain joins TRBV4-1 and TRBJ1-4, with 9 bases fitting TRBD1. The CDR3 extends over 17 amino acids. The germline CDR1 and CDR2 sequences are MGHRA and YSYEKL. Trimming removed 0 bases from V and 8 bases from J; junction bases left unmatched: 10. Here the CDR3 reads CASSQERSWTGEEKLFF. In DNA form, the CDR3 reads TGCGCCAGCAGCCAAGAGAGGAGCTGGACAGGGGAAGAAAAACTGTTTTTT.

The CDR3 DNA follows: TGCGCCAGCAGCCTGGACTGGAGGCAGCCCCAGCATTTT. It encodes CASSLDWRQPQHF. J is TRBJ1-5 and V is TRBV5-1, with D hard to call. CDR1 SGHRS and CDR2 YFSETQ come from the germline V gene. V was clipped by 4 bases and J by 7 bases, with 12 bases between them. CDR3 size: 13 residues.

The rearrangement uses TRBV2 and TRBJ2-7; possibly TRBD1 for D (6 bases). Trimming took off 8 bases at V and 5 bases at J, with 19 bases between the two ends. The CDR3 has 14 residues. Germline assignment: CDR1 SNHLY and CDR2 FYNNEI. DNA for the CDR3: TGTGCCAGCTGGAGAGGGGGAATATCCGACGAGCAGTACTTC. Its protein is CASWRGGISDEQYF.

The table lists this clone with a few counts. The chain couples TRBV2 to TRBJ1-3; 7 bases are a match to TRBD1. The germline CDR1 and CDR2 sequences are SNHLY and FYNNEI. V dropped 5 bases and J dropped 7; count of bases not matched to a gene: 8. The CDR3 is 14 amino acids. The CDR3 sequence is CASSLETGPNTIYF. For the CDR3, the DNA is TGTGCCAGCAGTCTTGAGACAGGGCCGAACACCATATATTTT.

The chain has TRBV7-2 and TRBJ1-3, with TRBD1 as a possible D gene (6 bases). Trimming took off 4 bases at V and 0 bases at J, with 7 bases between the two ends. The CDR3 totals 14 residues. Germline V gene lookup returns CDR1 SGHTA and CDR2 FQGNSA. CDR3 nucleotides: TGTGCCAGCAGCTCCAGGGGCTCTGGAAACACCATATATTTT. Translation: CASSSRGSGNTIYF.

The chain carries TRBV7-9 and TRBJ2-5; the D gene is possibly TRBD2 (6 bases). The CDR3 length is 15 residues. CDR1 and CDR2 from the germline V gene are SEHNR and FQNEAQ (reference sequence). Deletions cut 8 bases from V and 5 bases from J, with 21 bases between. Written as DNA, the CDR3 is TGTGCCAGCGTCCCGATAACGGGTCGGGAGGAGACCCAGTACTTC. Translated, it gives CASVPITGREETQYF.

The chain combines TRBV7-9 with TRBJ1-3; D not certain. In germline, CDR1 is SEHNR, CDR2 FQNEAQ (reference sequence). V was clipped by 0 bases and J by 1 base, with 10 bases between them. The CDR3 covers 16 residues. The CDR3 reads CASSLAGGGSGNTIYF. The CDR3 DNA sequence: TGTGCCAGCAGCTTAGCAGGCGGTGGGTCTGGAAACACCATATATTTT. The complete variable domain, with remaining parts taken from reference TRBV7-9 and TRBJ1-3, reads DTGVSQNPRHKITKRGQNVTFRCDPISEHNRLYWYRQTLGQGPEFLTYFQNEAQLEKSRLLSDRFSAERPKGSFSTLEIQRTEQGDSAMYLCASSLAGGGSGNTIYFGEGSWLTVV.